What follows are 7 T cell receptor beta chains derived from one specimen sequenced in a study of blood T cells in healthy people across ages. A second PCR, run for 7 to 11 cycles, used a sample-barcoded 5' primer plus a J-beta primer mix. Via MiXCR, TCRdb re-called the 5' RACE reads, giving one row per CDR3 protein. The data contain 1.6 million or so distinct CDR3 sequences, about 35% of them singletons. Sequencing was carried out using blood. These receptors originate from a woman aged 25 to 45 in good health.

The CDR3 DNA follows: TGCGCCAGCAGCCTAACTAGCACAGAAGAGACCCAGTTCTTC. This gives the protein CASSLTSTEETQFF. The chain has TRBV4-1 and TRBJ2-1, with D maybe TRBD2 (6 bases). V lost 4 bases, J lost 13 bases, and 20 bases lay in between. CDR1 and CDR2 from the germline V gene are MGHRA and YSYEKL. This CDR3 contains 14 residues.

The chain has TRBV7-2 and TRBJ2-7; D not resolved. Between the trimmed V and J ends, which lost 7 bases and 4 bases, there was a span of 17 bases. This CDR3 contains 14 residues. Germline V gene sequence: CDR1 SGHTA, CDR2 FQGNSA. The CDR3 reads CASTRSVLGYEQYF. The DNA of the CDR3 is TGTGCCAGCACCCGGAGTGTGCTGGGATACGAGCAGTACTTC.

This sequence joins TRBV20-1 and TRBJ2-7, with 7 bases that match TRBD2. With V trimmed by 6 bases and J by 0 bases, 8 bases remained unmatched. This CDR3 comprises 14 residues. CDR1 is DFQATT, CDR2 SNEGSKA, per germline (reference sequence). The chain's CDR3 is CSAPVGGSSYEQYF. In DNA, the CDR3 is TGCAGTGCGCCGGTGGGAGGGAGCTCCTACGAGCAGTACTTC.

At least ten counts were recorded for this clonotype. This chain's CDR3 is CASSQEQGSGGATDTQYF. The CDR3 DNA follows: TGTGCCAGCAGCCAAGAACAGGGTAGCGGGGGGGCAACAGATACGCAGTATTTT. V and J are TRBV4-2 and TRBJ2-3; 11 bases are a match to TRBD2. Germline V gives CDR1 LGHNA, CDR2 YNFKEQ. CDR3 size: 18 residues. V trimming: 0 bases; J trimming: 3 bases; junction bases outside the gene matches: 8.

As for this clonotype: One end of the junction does not line up with germline, which may come from a read error. The V and J genes are TRBV7-9 and TRBJ2-2; 8 bases are a match to TRBD1. The germline V gene has CDR1 SEHNR and CDR2 FQNEAQ (reference sequence). This CDR3 contains 15 residues. The CDR3 loop reads CSSSAWTGRTGELFF. As DNA, the CDR3 is TGTTCCAGCAGCGCCTGGACAGGGAGGACCGGGGAGCTGTTTTTT.

The chain employs TRBV20-1 and TRBJ2-7; 9 bases align to TRBD2. The CDR3 extends over 15 amino acids. V dropped 2 bases and J dropped 1; count of bases not matched to a gene: 6. In germline, CDR1 is DFQATT, CDR2 SNEGSKA (reference sequence). CDR3 nucleotide sequence: TGCAGTGCTAGAAGTCTAGCGGGACTGTCCTACGAGCAGTACTTC. Translation: CSARSLAGLSYEQYF.

The V call is TRBV5-4, the J call TRBJ2-1; 10 nucleotides match TRBD2. Germline V gene lookup returns CDR1 SGHNT and CDR2 YYREEE (reference sequence). This CDR3 spans 15 amino acids. J lost 8 bases, V lost 2 bases, and 7 bases had no gene match. The DNA for the CDR3 is TGTGCCAGCAGCTTAGTACTAGCGGGACCCCATGAGCAGTTCTTC. Translating gives CASSLVLAGPHEQFF. The full variable domain, with the rest looked up from reference TRBV5-4 and TRBJ2-1, is ETGVTQSPTHLIKTRGQQVTLRCSSQSGHNTVSWYQQALGQGPQFIFQYYREEENGRGNFPPRFSGLQFPNYSSELNVNALELDDSALYLCASSLVLAGPHEQFFGPGTRLTVL.